The clone carrying this T cell receptor (beta chain) was detected a few times. Its antigen is unidentified. TCRdb itself ran the reads through MiXCR, one entry per CDR3 protein. The table lists some 940,000 distinct CDR3 sequences, roughly 30% of them singletons. The V segment lost 3 bases and the J segment 4 bases; nucleotides outside the gene matches: 10. Per the germline V gene, CDR1 is SGDLS and CDR2 is YYNGEE. The CDR3 contains 16 residues. This sample is part of a study of T cell repertoires in cytomegalovirus infection. Study as a whole: CMV epitopes that were recently identified and HLA-C-restricted were used alongside well-studied HLA-B-restricted ones. Evidence of both CMV infection and a matching HLA type came from public TCR beta signatures.

Study-wide points: Identification of carriers of CMV plus the relevant HLA was achieved through cumulative public TCR beta family frequency. CMV-specific HLA-C-restricted TCR beta clonotypes dominated the ex vivo response.

This TCR was recovered from a human donor in good health (CMV status not recorded). Some clones in this sample may be carry-over from other donors' samples. Specimen: cultured CD8+ T cells from PBMCs, collected from culture after CMV antigen stimulation. The rearrangement joins TRBV9 to TRBJ2-1, with 7 bases that match TRBD1. The CDR3 region has the DNA TGTGCCAGCAGCGCCGCGACAGGGAGCCTTTACAATGAGCAGTTCTTC. It codes for CASSAATGSLYNEQFF.